The 20 T cell receptor beta chains given below trace back to one sample, sequenced in a study of blood T cell repertoires in COVID-19 (TCRdb year 2020). Receptors were amplified or captured by the immunoSEQ multiplex PCR assay. TCRdb's version of the immuneACCESS table is confined to in-frame rearrangements and falls short of the full clone set. An unresolved V gene accounts for under half of the shortfall where checked; the remainder is of unknown origin. For this sample the table gives around 230,000 clones, of which 65% to 90% were detected only once. Approximately 10% of the sample belongs to the ten largest clones. The sample consisted of peripheral blood. These receptors originate from a man over 45 with COVID-19, enrolled during active disease.

Only one count was recorded for this clone. V is TRBV27 and J is TRBJ1-1, with 7 bases identical to TRBD1. Germline V gene sequence: CDR1 MNHEY, CDR2 SMNVEV (reference sequence). CDR3 size: 18 residues. The trim removed 1 base at V and 1 base at J, leaving 12 bases unmatched. CDR3 sequence (DNA): TGTGCCAGCAGTTTATGGGGACAGATTTCAGGTAGGAACACTGAAGCTTTCTTT. Translation gives CASSLWGQISGRNTEAFF.

The chain combines TRBV12-5 with TRBJ1-1; 7 bases are a match to TRBD1. The CDR3 spans 14 residues. Germline values: CDR1 LGHNT, CDR2 FRNRAP. V shed 6 bases, J shed 5 bases, and the junction held 9 bases outside the gene matches. CDR3 sequence (DNA): TGTGCTAGTGGAAAAGACGGACAGGTGACTGAAGCTTTCTTT. Protein product: CASGKDGQVTEAFF.

This chain connects TRBV19 to TRBJ2-3, with 12 bases identical to TRBD2. Germline V gene sequence: CDR1 LNHDA, CDR2 SQIVND (reference sequence). Losses at the gene ends were 6 bases for V and 2 bases for J; bases not matched to a gene: 12. The CDR3 has 18 amino acids. In DNA, the CDR3 is TGTGCCAGTAGCCCTCCTAGCGGGAGGGCCCTTACCACAGATACGCAGTATTTT. Translating gives CASSPPSGRALTTDTQYF. Looking up the rest from reference TRBV19 and TRBJ2-3 gives the full variable domain: DGGITQSPKYLFRKEGQNVTLSCEQNLNHDAMYWYRQDPGQGLRLIYYSQIVNDFQKGDIAEGYSVSREKKESFPLTVTSAQKNPTAFYLCASSPPSGRALTTDTQYFGPGTRLTVL.

The rearrangement links TRBV7-2 to TRBJ2-1, with 8 bases fitting TRBD1. The CDR3 length is 12 residues. CDR1 and CDR2 (germline): SGHTA, FQGNSA. The J segment lost 10 bases and the V segment lost 3 bases, leaving 2 bases of the junction unmatched. CDR3 coding DNA: TGTGCCAGCAGCTTGGACAGGGAAGAGCAGTTCTTC. Translating gives CASSLDREEQFF.

The chain recombines TRBV6-2 or TRBV6-3 with TRBJ2-7; D perhaps matches TRBD2 (5 bases). Germline CDR1 reads MNHEY; CDR2 reads SVGEGT. The V end lost 5 bases, the J end lost 2 bases, and 10 bases lay between the germline ends. CDR3 length: 13 amino acids. The CDR3 reads CASSRTGTYEQYF. Here the CDR3 DNA reads TGTGCCAGCAGTCGGACTGGAACCTACGAGCAGTACTTC.

The chain employs TRBV29-1 and TRBJ2-2; no clear D. CDR1 is SQVTM, CDR2 ANQGSEA, per germline. CDR3 length: 12 amino acids. Trimming left V 6 bases short and J 0 bases short, with 5 bases between. The CDR3 region has the DNA TGCAGCGTCCTACCGAACACCGGGGAGCTGTTTTTT. Protein: CSVLPNTGELFF.

The chain links TRBV28 to TRBJ1-6; D gene uncertain. Trimming cost V 2 bases and J 7 bases, with 9 bases left between them. Germline CDR1 MDHEN, CDR2 SYDVKM. The CDR3 extends over 14 amino acids. The CDR3 is CASSLGLLNSPLHF. DNA of the CDR3: TGTGCCAGCAGTTTAGGACTTTTGAATTCACCCCTCCACTTT.

V gene TRBV28 combines with J gene TRBJ2-7; 8 bases fit TRBD1. This CDR3 has 15 residues. CDR1 and CDR2 (germline): MDHEN, SYDVKM. Unmatched junction bases numbered 8, after V lost 5 bases and J lost 2 bases. The CDR3 is CASSIAGQETYEQYF. For the CDR3, the DNA is TGTGCCAGCAGTATTGCGGGACAGGAGACCTACGAGCAGTACTTC.

The rearrangement uses TRBV7-6 and TRBJ2-3; possible D gene TRBD1, 6 bases. V gave up 4 bases and J gave up 4 bases, with 9 bases separating them. Germline CDR1 and CDR2: SGHVS and FNYEAQ. The CDR3 loop spans 13 amino acids. Here the CDR3 reads CASSSPGADTQYF. The CDR3 DNA follows: TGTGCCAGCAGCTCGCCAGGGGCAGATACGCAGTATTTT.

This clone was recorded at least ten times. This chain links TRBV6-2 or TRBV6-3 with TRBJ1-1; maybe TRBD1 (6 bases). Germline CDR1 reads MNHEY; CDR2 reads SVGEGT. Trimming left V 7 bases short and J 1 base short, with 13 bases between. The CDR3 has 14 residues. In DNA form, the CDR3 reads TGTGCCAGCACCCCGGGACATTCGAACACTGAAGCTTTCTTT. This translates into CASTPGHSNTEAFF.

The chain is built from TRBV3-1 (or the pseudogene TRBV3-2) and TRBJ2-7; D is uncertain. CDR1 and CDR2 from the germline V gene are LGHDT and YNNKEL (reference sequence). The V end was cut by 4 bases, the J end by 6 bases, with 19 bases between. The CDR3 sequence is 15 residues long. CDR3 sequence: CASSPETLFTGEQYF. DNA of the CDR3: TGTGCCAGCAGCCCCGAAACCCTATTTACGGGCGAGCAGTACTTC.

This clone has only a few counts. The rearrangement uses TRBV2 and TRBJ1-6; no clear D gene. V was cut by 7 bases and J by 0 bases, with 10 bases left in between. Germline V gene sequence: CDR1 SNHLY, CDR2 FYNNEI. The CDR3 has 15 amino acids. The CDR3 DNA is TGTGCCAGCAAAGCCGAGAGCTCCTATAATTCACCCCTCCACTTT. Translated, it gives CASKAESSYNSPLHF.

CDR3 amino acids: CASSRGDAATEAFF. Here the CDR3 DNA reads TGTGCCAGTAGTCGGGGGGACGCGGCCACTGAAGCTTTCTTT. The chain uses TRBV19 and TRBJ1-1; tentative D call: TRBD1 (5 bases). The germline gives CDR1 LNHDA, CDR2 SQIVND (reference sequence). V lost 5 bases, J lost 4 bases, and 14 bases lay in between. The CDR3 runs to 14 residues.

This chain connects TRBV7-2 to TRBJ2-2, with 8 positions matching TRBD2. The length of the CDR3 is 17 residues. Trimming took 4 bases from V and 5 from J; bases not matched to a gene: 12. Per germline, CDR1 SGHTA and CDR2 FQGNSA. This chain's CDR3 is CASSSPPGLGGTGELFF. The CDR3 nucleotides read TGTGCCAGCAGCTCTCCACCGGGACTAGGGGGGACCGGGGAGCTGTTTTTT.

V and J are TRBV15 and TRBJ2-7; TRBD1 matches at 7 bases. The CDR3 is 14 residues long. The V gene's germline CDR1 is LNHNV and CDR2 YYDKDF (reference sequence). V lost 4 bases to trimming and J lost 4 bases; unmatched junction nucleotides: 7. CDR3 region: CATSTSPGGYEQYF. The CDR3 region has the DNA TGTGCCACCAGCACAAGCCCAGGGGGATACGAGCAGTACTTC.

This clone is a singleton in its sample. CDR3 in amino acids: CASSSWTGSNQPQHF. The CDR3 DNA sequence: TGTGCCAGCAGCTCTTGGACAGGTAGCAATCAGCCCCAGCATTTT. The chain combines TRBV5-6 with TRBJ1-5, with 7 bases aligning to TRBD1. After removal of 3 bases from V and 0 bases from J, the junction contained 3 bases not matched to a gene. The CDR3 is 15 residues long. Per the germline V gene, CDR1 is SGHDT and CDR2 is YYEEEE.

As to this clone: The junction departs from germline at one end; a sequencing error may be responsible. This chain connects TRBV6-5 to TRBJ1-5; a weak D match, TRBD1 (5 bases). This CDR3 comprises 14 residues. Germline V lookup: CDR1 MNHEY, CDR2 SVGAGI. The CDR3 coding sequence is TGTGCCAGCAGTCACTCCAGGGTAGGACAGCCCCAGCATTTT. It yields the protein CASSHSRVGQPQHF.

The gene calls are TRBV7-2 and TRBJ2-2, with D hard to call. Trimming left V 3 bases short and J 0 bases short, with 11 bases between. The germline V gene has CDR1 SGHTA and CDR2 FQGNSA. The CDR3 is 16 amino acids. The CDR3 coding sequence is TGTGCCAGCAGCTTTTACAGTTTCGCGAACACCGGGGAGCTGTTTTTT. Its translation is CASSFYSFANTGELFF.

This chain links TRBV7-9 with TRBJ2-7, with 9 bases identical to TRBD2. J lost 2 bases, V lost 0 bases, and 5 bases had no gene match. The CDR3 covers 16 residues. From germline, CDR1 is SEHNR and CDR2 FQNEAQ (reference sequence). CDR3 coding DNA: TGTGCCAGCAGCTTAGCGCGGGTAGCGGGAGCCTACGAGCAGTACTTC. It encodes CASSLARVAGAYEQYF.

The rearrangement joins TRBV21-1 to TRBJ2-1; the table names TRBD1, a call not compared with the DNA. TRBV21-1 is a pseudogene. This CDR3 has 13 residues. The CDR3 sequence is CASSRPGQGEQFF. CDR3 coding DNA: TGTGCCAGCAGCAGACCGGGACAGGGTGAGCAGTTCTTC.